These 19 T cell receptor beta chains originate from one sample sequenced in a study of cytomegalovirus exposure and HLA in healthy donors. Amplification used 60 Vbeta primers and 13 Jbeta primers. Repertoires were generated with immunoSEQ multiplex PCR, while TCRdb's copy carries only in-frame clones and drops some. The data show some 180,000 clones, roughly 82% seen once. The sample taken for sequencing was PBMCs. Source of these receptors: a man aged 40-49 years in good health and CMV-seronegative.

This chain joins TRBV4-1 and TRBJ2-1, with TRBD2 as a possible D gene (6 bases). CDR3 length: 15 residues. CDR1 is MGHRA, CDR2 YSYEKL, per germline. The V end was cut by 1 base, the J end by 6 bases, with 13 bases between. The CDR3, as DNA: TGCGCCAGCAGCCAAGCGGTAGCGGTGATCAATGAGCAGTTCTTC. Encoded protein: CASSQAVAVINEQFF.

This clone was observed once. The V gene is TRBV7-9, the J gene TRBJ2-2, with 9 bases identical to TRBD1. Germline V gene data show CDR1 as SEHNR and CDR2 as FQNEAQ (reference sequence). The trim removed 8 bases at V and 1 base at J, leaving 8 bases unmatched. The length of the CDR3 is 16 residues. DNA of the CDR3: TGTGCCAGCCGCCGAATGGACAGGGGGAACACCGGGGAGCTGTTTTTT. It codes for CASRRMDRGNTGELFF.

The V call is TRBV4-2, the J call TRBJ2-1; TRBD2 matches 10 bases. V was pared by 0 bases and J by 2 bases, with 7 bases of the junction left unmatched. Per the germline V gene, CDR1 is LGHNA and CDR2 is YNFKEQ. The CDR3 runs 18 residues. The CDR3 is CASSQDFSGGSPYNEQFF. The CDR3 DNA reads TGTGCCAGCAGCCAAGATTTTAGCGGGGGGTCTCCCTACAATGAGCAGTTCTTC.

Of note for this clone: One junction end does not reproduce the germline sequence, and a read error may be involved. This rearrangement joins TRBV7-2 to TRBJ2-7, with D possibly being TRBD2 (6 bases). CDR3 length equals 15 residues. Germline V lookup: CDR1 SGHTA, CDR2 FQGNSA. The CDR3 DNA reads as TGTGCCAGCAGCCTAGCTCTGGCCCTGGGGGGAGAGCAGTACTTC. It encodes CASSLALALGGEQYF.

The chain is built from TRBV4-1 and TRBJ1-1, with 8 bases identical to TRBD1. Germline trimming cut 5 bases from V and 1 base from J; bases unmatched to any gene: 3. The CDR3 is 14 amino acids. Germline V lookup: CDR1 MGHRA, CDR2 YSYEKL. The CDR3 protein is CASSKGTGNTEAFF. The CDR3 bases are TGCGCCAGCAGCAAAGGGACAGGGAACACTGAAGCTTTCTTT.

The rearrangement uses TRBV6-1 and TRBJ1-1; D remains ambiguous. This CDR3 is 14 amino acids long. Trimming removed 5 bases at V and 0 bases at J, with 10 bases between. Germline loops: CDR1 MNHNS, CDR2 SASEGT. CDR3 bases: TGTGCCAGCAGTTCGAGGAACATGAACACTGAAGCTTTCTTT. Amino acid sequence: CASSSRNMNTEAFF.

V gene TRBV5-1 combines with J gene TRBJ1-2, with 8 bases lining up with TRBD1. V gave up 4 bases and J gave up 4 bases; unmatched junction bases: 6. The CDR3 length is 14 residues. The germline CDR1 and CDR2 sequences are SGHRS and YFSETQ. CDR3: CASSPGQGGYGYTF. The CDR3 nucleotides read TGCGCCAGCAGCCCCGGACAGGGAGGCTATGGCTACACCTTC.

This clone was counted only a few times. The chain carries TRBV13 and TRBJ1-1, with D hard to call. In germline, CDR1 is PRHDT, CDR2 FYEKMQ (reference sequence). This CDR3 spans 12 amino acids. V shed 2 bases and J shed 3 bases, with 4 bases lying between them. CDR3 sequence: CASSLYDTEAFF. The DNA for the CDR3 is TGTGCCAGCAGCTTATATGACACTGAAGCTTTCTTT.

The rearrangement joins TRBV11-1 to TRBJ2-1; D possibly corresponds to TRBD1 (6 bases). Trimming took 5 bases from V and 4 from J, leaving 15 bases between them. This CDR3 region has 15 residues. Germline V gene lookup returns CDR1 SGHAT and CDR2 FQDESV (reference sequence). The CDR3: CASSRRDTYYNEQFF. CDR3 DNA sequence: TGTGCCAGCAGCCGCCGGGACACTTATTACAATGAGCAGTTCTTC.

The chain has TRBV7-2 and TRBJ2-2, with 13 bases identical to TRBD2. Germline assignment: CDR1 SGHTA and CDR2 FQGNSA. V lost 6 bases and J lost 5; bases outside the gene matches: 3. CDR3 size: 15 residues. In DNA form, the CDR3 reads TGTGCCAGCAGTTTGACTAGCGGGGGGACCGGGGAGCTGTTTTTT. As protein: CASSLTSGGTGELFF.

The chain couples TRBV9 to TRBJ1-3; TRBD1 is a possible D gene (5 bases). Trimming pared 4 bases from V and 2 bases from J, leaving 10 bases between. The CDR3 runs to 14 residues. Germline-derived CDR1 and CDR2 are SGDLS and YYNGEE. The DNA for the CDR3 is TGTGCCAGCAGCCGTAGACAGACTGGAAACACCATATATTTT. Its protein is CASSRRQTGNTIYF. The variable domain in full, with the rest retrieved from reference TRBV9 and TRBJ1-3, is DSGVTQTPKHLITATGQRVTLRCSPRSGDLSVYWYQQSLDQGLQFLIQYYNGEERAKGNILERFSAQQFPDLHSELNLSSLELGDSALYFCASSRRQTGNTIYFGEGSWLTVV.

This clone was detected only a few times. The J gene is TRBJ2-3, the V gene TRBV5-1; D is perhaps TRBD2 (6 bases). V lost 3 bases and J lost 2, with 16 bases in between. Germline CDR1 reads SGHRS; CDR2 reads YFSETQ. This CDR3 comprises 16 residues. CDR3 sequence (DNA): TGCGCCAGCAGCTGGGGCACCCGCGGGGCCACAGATACGCAGTATTTT. Translated, it gives CASSWGTRGATDTQYF.

The chain joins TRBV30 to TRBJ1-2; maybe TRBD1 (6 bases). With 4 bases removed from V and 5 bases from J, the gap between germline ends came to 17 bases. The CDR3 loop spans 14 amino acids. CDR1 and CDR2 from the germline V gene are GTSNPN and SVGIG (reference sequence). CDR3 in DNA: TGTGCCTGGACCCAGGACAGTGTAGTTTATGGCTACACCTTC. Residues: CAWTQDSVVYGYTF.

There are a few counts of this clone. The chain has TRBV4-2 and TRBJ2-1; 9 bases fit TRBD1. Trimming removed 4 bases from V and 7 bases from J; junction bases left unmatched: 8. The CDR3 totals 15 residues. Germline V gene lookup returns CDR1 LGHNA and CDR2 YNFKEQ. The DNA of the CDR3 is TGTGCCAGCAGCCCGGGACAGGGTGGTAAAAATGAGCAGTTCTTC. Its protein is CASSPGQGGKNEQFF.

The rearrangement uses TRBV19 and TRBJ2-7; 7 bases are a match to TRBD1. V lost 3 bases, J lost 5 bases, and 7 bases stayed unmatched. CDR3 length: 14 amino acids. Germline-derived CDR1 and CDR2 are LNHDA and SQIVND (reference sequence). The CDR3 sequence: CASSIAGGIDEQYF. In DNA, the CDR3 is TGTGCCAGTAGTATCGCAGGGGGTATCGACGAGCAGTACTTC.

This sequence joins TRBV2 and TRBJ2-3; 7 nucleotides agree with TRBD2. CDR3 size: 14 residues. V was pared by 7 bases and J by 2 bases, with 6 bases of the junction left unmatched. CDR1 is SNHLY and CDR2 is FYNNEI in the germline V gene. The CDR3 spells CASISGFYTDTQYF. CDR3 DNA sequence: TGTGCCAGCATTAGCGGGTTCTACACAGATACGCAGTATTTT.

V is TRBV18 and J is TRBJ2-7; 7 bases are a match to TRBD2. Trimming took 3 bases from V and 5 from J; bases not matched to a gene: 4. This CDR3 comprises 13 residues. Germline CDR1 and CDR2: KGHSH and LQKENI. The DNA for the CDR3 is TGTGCCAGCTCACCCCCCGCGGGGGACGAGCAGTACTTC. It translates to CASSPPAGDEQYF.

This clone was seen a handful of times. The genes are TRBV15 and TRBJ1-3; the D is unclear. Germline lookup yields CDR1 LNHNV and CDR2 YYDKDF (reference sequence). The CDR3 loop spans 16 amino acids. The V gene lost 0 bases and the J gene lost 3 bases, with 12 bases spanning the gap. DNA of the CDR3: TGTGCCACCAGCAGAGATCCTGAATCGGGTGGAAACACCATATATTTT. This gives the protein CATSRDPESGGNTIYF.

The rearrangement links TRBV7-9 to TRBJ2-3; tentative D call: TRBD2 (6 bases). V gave up 5 bases and J gave up 0 bases, with 21 bases separating them. Germline V gene data show CDR1 as SEHNR and CDR2 as FQNEAQ (reference sequence). The CDR3 contains 18 residues. The CDR3, as DNA: TGTGCCAGCAGCACCACCCAGGCCGGGAGAGTTAGCACAGATACGCAGTATTTT. It translates to CASSTTQAGRVSTDTQYF.